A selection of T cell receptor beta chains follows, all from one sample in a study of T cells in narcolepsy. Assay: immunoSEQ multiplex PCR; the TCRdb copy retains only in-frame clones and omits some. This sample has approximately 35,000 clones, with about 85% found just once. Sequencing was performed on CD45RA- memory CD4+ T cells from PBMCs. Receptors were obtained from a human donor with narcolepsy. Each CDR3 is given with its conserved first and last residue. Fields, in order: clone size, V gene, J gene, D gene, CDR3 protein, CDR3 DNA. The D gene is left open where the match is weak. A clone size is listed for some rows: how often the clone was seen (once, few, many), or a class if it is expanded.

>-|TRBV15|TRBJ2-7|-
CATSRDSGGREQYF
TGTGCCACCAGCAGAGATTCGGGGGGCCGCGAGCAGTACTTC
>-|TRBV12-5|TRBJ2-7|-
CASGLVPNSGYEQYF
TGTGCTAGTGGTTTGGTACCTAATTCGGGCTACGAGCAGTACTTC
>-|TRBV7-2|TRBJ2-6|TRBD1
CASSAQGASGANVLTF
TGTGCCAGCAGCGCACAGGGGGCTTCTGGGGCCAACGTCCTGACTTTC
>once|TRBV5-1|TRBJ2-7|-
CASSLEQVSYEQYF
TGCGCCAGCAGCTTGGAACAGGTATCCTACGAGCAGTACTTC
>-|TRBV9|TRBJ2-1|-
CASSVTGWYEQFF
TGTGCCAGCAGCGTAACGGGGTGGTATGAGCAGTTCTTC
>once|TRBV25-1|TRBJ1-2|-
CASSEYPEVGYTF
TGTGCCAGCAGTGAATACCCAGAGGTCGGCTACACCTTC
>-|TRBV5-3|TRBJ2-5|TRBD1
CARSPDREKTQYF
TGTGCCAGAAGCCCCGACAGGGAAAAGACCCAGTACTTC
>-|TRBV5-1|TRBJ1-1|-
CASRVGGLDTEAFF
TGCGCCAGCAGAGTCGGGGGGCTGGACACTGAAGCTTTCTTT
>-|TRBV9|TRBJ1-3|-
CASSVDPLSGNTIYF
TGTGCCAGCAGCGTAGACCCCCTCTCTGGAAACACCATATATTTT
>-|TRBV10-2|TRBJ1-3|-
CASIHPRGKPAGNTIYF
TGCGCCAGCATACACCCTCGGGGGAAACCGGCTGGAAACACCATATATTTT
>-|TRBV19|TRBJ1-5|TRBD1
CASSANPGQGALGNQPQHF
TGTGCCAGTAGTGCAAATCCGGGACAGGGGGCGCTGGGCAATCAGCCCCAGCATTTC
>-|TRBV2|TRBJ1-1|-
CASSEAKQWNTEAFF
TGTGCCAGCAGTGAAGCTAAACAGTGGAACACTGAAGCTTTCTTT
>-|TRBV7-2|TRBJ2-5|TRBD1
CASLGQVGETQYF
TGTGCCAGCCTCGGACAGGTCGGAGAGACCCAGTACTTC
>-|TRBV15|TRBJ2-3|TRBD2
CATSRDPKPGGIADTQYF
TGTGCCACCAGCAGAGATCCTAAGCCGGGGGGGATCGCAGATACGCAGTATTTT
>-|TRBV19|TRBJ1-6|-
CASSIRGRDSPLHF
TGTGCCAGTAGTATTCGCGGCAGGGATTCACCCCTCCACTTT
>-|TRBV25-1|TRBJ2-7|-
CAPSSGINEQYF
TGTGCCCCGTCCTCCGGGATCAACGAGCAGTACTTC
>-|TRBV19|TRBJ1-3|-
CASSIVGSVSSGNTIYF
TGTGCCAGTAGTATAGTCGGGTCGGTCAGCTCTGGAAACACCATATATTTT
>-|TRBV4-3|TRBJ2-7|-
CASSQDRSYEQYF
TGCGCCAGCAGCCAAGATCGAAGTTACGAGCAGTACTTC
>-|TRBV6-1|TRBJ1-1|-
CASSVKGNPAEAFF
TGTGCCAGCAGTGTTAAGGGCAATCCTGCTGAAGCTTTCTTT
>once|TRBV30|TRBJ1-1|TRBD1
CAWTGGADTEAFF
TGTGCCTGGACAGGGGGCGCGGATACTGAAGCTTTCTTT
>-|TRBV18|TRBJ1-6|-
CASSPLVFNRQTNSPLHF
TGTGCCAGCTCACCACTCGTATTTAACCGACAAACAAATTCACCCCTCCACTTT
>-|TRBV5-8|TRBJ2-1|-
CASSFFPGYNEQFF
TGTGCCAGCAGCTTCTTTCCGGGGTACAATGAGCAGTTCTTC
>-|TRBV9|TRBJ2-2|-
CASSVMVGTNTGELFF
TGTGCCAGCAGCGTTATGGTGGGAACGAACACCGGGGAGCTGTTTTTT
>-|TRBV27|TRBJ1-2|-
CASSPRARGSETF
TGTGCCAGCAGTCCCCGGGCCAGGGGATCAGAGACCTTC
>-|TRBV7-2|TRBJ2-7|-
CASSLGAEQYF
TGTGCCAGCAGCTTAGGTGCCGAGCAGTACTTC
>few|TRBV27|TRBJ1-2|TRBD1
CASSLIRGQGKGGYTF
TGTGCCAGCAGTTTGATCCGGGGACAGGGAAAGGGTGGCTACACCTTC
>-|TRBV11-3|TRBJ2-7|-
CASSLGQPQREQYF
TGTGCCAGCAGCTTAGGACAGCCCCAACGCGAGCAGTACTTC
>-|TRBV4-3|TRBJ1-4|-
CASSQDPETAFNEKLFF
TGCGCCAGCAGCCAAGATCCTGAGACAGCCTTTAATGAAAAACTGTTTTTT
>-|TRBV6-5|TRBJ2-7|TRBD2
CASSRSGLGDYEQYF
TGTGCCAGCAGTCGATCGGGACTAGGGGACTACGAGCAGTACTTC
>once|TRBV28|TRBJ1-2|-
CASSLYKGDYGYTF
TGTGCCAGCAGTTTATATAAAGGGGACTATGGCTACACCTTC
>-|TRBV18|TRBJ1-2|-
CASSPSTLARPNGYTF
TGTGCCAGCTCACCTTCTACGCTTGCACGGCCCAATGGCTACACCTTC
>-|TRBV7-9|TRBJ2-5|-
CASSARGKLETQYF
TGTGCCAGCAGCGCCCGGGGGAAGTTGGAGACCCAGTACTTC
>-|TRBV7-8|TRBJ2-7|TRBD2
CASSPGLAVTYEQYF
TGTGCCAGCAGCCCGGGACTAGCGGTTACCTACGAGCAGTACTTC
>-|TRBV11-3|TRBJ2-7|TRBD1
CASSDGTGTYEQYF
TGTGCCAGCAGCGACGGGACAGGGACCTACGAGCAGTACTTC
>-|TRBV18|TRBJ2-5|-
CASSSSQETQYF
TGTGCCAGCTCATCAAGCCAAGAGACCCAGTACTTC
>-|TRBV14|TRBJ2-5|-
CASSLFRGSGETQYF
TGTGCCAGCAGCCTCTTCAGGGGCAGTGGAGAGACCCAGTACTTC
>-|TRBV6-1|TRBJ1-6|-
CASSERSIGVLNSPLHF
TGTGCCAGCAGTGAAAGATCCATCGGGGTTCTTAATTCACCCCTCCACTTT
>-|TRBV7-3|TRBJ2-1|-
CASSLLGKAYNEQFF
TGTGCCAGCAGCTTATTAGGGAAGGCCTACAATGAGCAGTTCTTC
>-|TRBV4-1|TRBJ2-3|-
CASSPEGFFFQGDTQYF
TGCGCCAGCAGCCCCGAGGGGTTTTTTTTCCAGGGAGATACGCAGTATTTT
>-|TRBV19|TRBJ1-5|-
CASSNTGDQPQHF
TGTGCCAGTAGTAACACAGGAGACCAGCCCCAGCATTTT
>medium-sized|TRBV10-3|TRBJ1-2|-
CAISETNYGYTF
TGTGCCATCAGTGAGACGAACTATGGCTACACCTTC
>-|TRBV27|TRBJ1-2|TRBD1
CASSFGVRRDSRNLNYGYTF
TGTGCCAGCAGTTTTGGCGTGAGGCGGGACAGCCGAAACCTTAACTATGGCTACACCTTC